Each of the 14 T cell receptor beta chains below was sequenced from the same sample in a study of vaccination and CD4 T cells after COVID-19. Treatment reported: approximately nine-day PBMC culture with coronavirus spike peptide pools or control peptides (ViraFEST assay). The antigens these receptors bind are not known. Researchers used the Oncomine TCR Beta short-read assay to sequence DNA from cultured CD4+ T cells. TCRdb used MiXCR to reprocess the PCR reads, holding one entry per CDR3 protein. The data show about 21,000 distinct CDR3 sequences, with 70% seen just once and roughly 8.8% held by the top ten. Sequencing used CD4+ T cells from blood, cultured in vitro. The receptors derive from a human donor who had recovered from COVID-19.

The chain links TRBV6-2 or TRBV6-3 to TRBJ1-1; no definite D call. The CDR3 is made up of 12 amino acids. The germline V gene encodes CDR1 MNHEY and CDR2 SVGEGT. V dropped 4 bases and J dropped 3 bases, with 6 bases sitting between them. Here the CDR3 reads CASSWTYTEAFF. In DNA, the CDR3 is TGTGCCAGCAGTTGGACCTACACTGAAGCTTTCTTT.

The rearrangement joins TRBV12-3 or TRBV12-4 to TRBJ2-2; TRBD1 is a possible D gene (5 bases). The CDR3 has 13 amino acids. Trimming stripped 6 bases from V and 6 bases from J, with 11 bases between. CDR3 sequence reads: CASSRKTAGELFF. CDR3 coding DNA: TGTGCCAGCAGCCGCAAGACAGCCGGGGAGCTGTTTTTT.

The chain employs TRBV15 and TRBJ1-5; possibly TRBD1 for D (5 bases). The CDR3 has 14 residues. Trimming removed 5 bases at V and 1 base at J, with 9 bases between. CDR1 is LNHNV and CDR2 is YYDKDF in the germline V gene (reference sequence). Here the CDR3 reads CATSSRDSNQPQHF. CDR3 sequence (DNA): TGTGCCACCAGCTCCCGGGACAGCAATCAGCCCCAGCATTTT.

The rearrangement uses TRBV2 and TRBJ1-2; no clear D. Trimming stripped 2 bases from V and 6 bases from J, with 13 bases between. Germline CDR1 is SNHLY and CDR2 is FYNNEI. The CDR3 runs to 14 residues. CDR3 loop: CASSEMSAGHGYTF. The CDR3 DNA reads as TGTGCCAGCAGTGAAATGTCTGCGGGCCATGGCTACACCTTC.

This clonotype occurred a few times. This sequence joins TRBV28 and TRBJ1-1; D unclear. Per the germline V gene, CDR1 is MDHEN and CDR2 is SYDVKM. V was trimmed by 2 bases and J by 2 bases, leaving 3 bases between them. The CDR3 is 12 amino acids. The CDR3 sequence is CASSLSNTEAFF. The CDR3 DNA reads TGTGCCAGCAGTTTAAGTAACACTGAAGCTTTCTTT.

V and J are TRBV20-1 and TRBJ2-2; 13 bases agree with TRBD2. The junction had 14 bases not matched to a gene; V was cut back by 3 bases and J by 4 bases. Germline values: CDR1 DFQATT, CDR2 SNEGSKA (reference sequence). This CDR3 is 19 amino acids long. The CDR3 loop is CSASRLGLAGEGGTGELFF. For the CDR3, the DNA is TGCAGTGCTAGCCGTCTCGGACTAGCGGGAGAGGGTGGCACCGGGGAGCTGTTTTTT.

V is TRBV7-9 and J is TRBJ2-2; D call uncertain. CDR1 and CDR2 (germline): SEHNR, FQNEAQ (reference sequence). The CDR3 consists of 15 residues. V was trimmed by 5 bases and J by 3 bases, leaving 13 bases between them. CDR3 in DNA: TGTGCCAGCAGCAGCCTGGCGTTGGACACCGGGGAGCTGTTTTTT. Translating gives CASSSLALDTGELFF.

In this sample, this clonotype turned up a few times. The chain carries TRBV4-3 and TRBJ2-1; D might be TRBD2 (6 bases). The CDR3 contains 18 residues. V lost 3 bases and J lost 2, with 20 bases in between. Germline lookup yields CDR1 LGHNA and CDR2 YSLEER. The CDR3 reads CASSQYAARGFPYNEQFF. The CDR3 DNA sequence: TGCGCCAGCAGCCAGTATGCTGCGCGGGGTTTCCCCTACAATGAGCAGTTCTTC.

This clonotype has just a few counts. The chain uses TRBV19 and TRBJ2-2; D perhaps matches TRBD1 (6 bases). The germline V gene has CDR1 LNHDA and CDR2 SQIVND (reference sequence). Between the trimmed V and J ends, which lost 5 bases and 0 bases, there was a span of 7 bases. CDR3 length equals 14 residues. The CDR3 loop reads CASSWTANTGELFF. Here the CDR3 DNA reads TGTGCCAGTAGTTGGACAGCGAACACCGGGGAGCTGTTTTTT.

This chain connects TRBV2 to TRBJ2-1; 9 positions agree with TRBD2. The J segment lost 3 bases and the V segment lost 10 bases, leaving 10 bases of the junction unmatched. This CDR3 is built from 15 residues. Germline V gene data show CDR1 as SNHLY and CDR2 as FYNNEI. This CDR3 reads CATCSGGRVYNEQFF. In DNA form, the CDR3 reads TGTGCCACATGCAGTGGCGGGAGGGTCTACAATGAGCAGTTCTTC.

This chain uses TRBV20-1 with TRBJ1-4, with D possibly being TRBD1 (6 bases). The CDR3 is 15 residues long. Trimming took off 0 bases at V and 0 bases at J, with 8 bases between the two ends. Germline CDR1 is DFQATT and CDR2 is SNEGSKA (reference sequence). The CDR3 protein is CSARDRGTTNEKLFF. The DNA for the CDR3 is TGCAGTGCTAGAGACAGGGGCACAACTAATGAAAAACTGTTTTTT.

The V gene is TRBV7-2, the J gene TRBJ2-5; D is ambiguous. Germline values: CDR1 SGHTA, CDR2 FQGNSA. This CDR3 region has 15 residues. Trimming removed 4 bases at V and 1 base at J, with 13 bases between. CDR3 residues: CASSSVQTSQETQYF. For the CDR3, the DNA is TGTGCCAGCAGCTCAGTACAGACTTCCCAAGAGACCCAGTACTTC.

This sequence joins TRBV28 and TRBJ1-1; D perhaps matches TRBD1 (5 bases). Deletions cut 5 bases from V and 1 base from J, with 14 bases between. The germline gives CDR1 MDHEN, CDR2 SYDVKM. The length of the CDR3 is 15 residues. The CDR3 region has the DNA TGTGCCAGCAGTAGCACGGGACGCCAGAACACTGAAGCTTTCTTT. This sequence encodes CASSSTGRQNTEAFF.

V and J are TRBV29-1 and TRBJ2-3, with D possibly TRBD1 on 6 matching bases. The CDR3 is 14 amino acids. Per germline, CDR1 SQVTM and CDR2 ANQGSEA. The germline V and J ends were trimmed by 6 bases and 1 base, with 14 bases remaining between them. The CDR3 spells CSVGPGQRTDTQYF. The CDR3 DNA follows: TGCAGCGTCGGACCGGGACAACGCACAGATACGCAGTATTTT.